Listed below are T cell receptor beta chains from one sample, sequenced in a study of cytomegalovirus exposure and HLA in healthy donors. Some clones are missing from TCRdb's copy, which holds only in-frame ones; the method was immunoSEQ multiplex PCR. The repertoire table contains some 120,000 clones. Material for sequencing was PBMCs. The origin of the receptors is a woman in her sixties or seventies in good health and CMV-seronegative. Both conserved end residues are part of each CDR3. Fields, in order: D gene, CDR3 length, J gene, V gene, CDR3 DNA, CDR3 protein. A D gene is named only where the DNA matches it firmly.

d_gene: TRBD2
len: 13
j_gene: TRBJ2-5
v_gene: TRBV11-2
CDR3nt: TGTGCCAGCAGCTTAGACCGGGAGGGGACCCAGTACTTC
CDR3aa: CASSLDREGTQYF

d_gene: TRBD1
len: 16
j_gene: TRBJ1-2
v_gene: TRBV5-1
CDR3nt: TGCGCCAGCAGCGCCGGGACAGCCCCCCATCTATATGGCTACACCTTC
CDR3aa: CASSAGTAPHLYGYTF

d_gene: .
len: 13
j_gene: TRBJ1-1
v_gene: TRBV7-9
CDR3nt: TGTGCCAGCAGCTTGGCTGGGGCCACTGAAGCTTTCTTT
CDR3aa: CASSLAGATEAFF

d_gene: TRBD1
len: 14
j_gene: TRBJ2-7
v_gene: TRBV29-1
CDR3nt: TGCAGCGTTACCCCGGGGACAGCAACCTACGAGCAGTACTTC
CDR3aa: CSVTPGTATYEQYF

d_gene: .
len: 14
j_gene: TRBJ1-5
v_gene: TRBV2
CDR3nt: TGTGCCAGCAGTGGGGAGGGGGTAAGTCAGCCCCAGCATTTT
CDR3aa: CASSGEGVSQPQHF

d_gene: .
len: 13
j_gene: TRBJ2-5
v_gene: TRBV29-1
CDR3nt: TGCAGCGTTGGTAGGCGACTAACGGAGACCCAGTACTTC
CDR3aa: CSVGRRLTETQYF

d_gene: TRBD1
len: 16
j_gene: TRBJ2-3
v_gene: TRBV15
CDR3nt: TGTGCCACCAGCAGTTATAGACAGGGTGGCACAGATACGCAGTATTTT
CDR3aa: CATSSYRQGGTDTQYF

d_gene: .
len: 14
j_gene: TRBJ2-5
v_gene: TRBV6-1
CDR3nt: TGTGCCAGCGGGGGAGGGGGGGCGCAGGGGACCCAGTACTTC
CDR3aa: CASGGGGAQGTQYF

d_gene: .
len: 11
j_gene: TRBJ2-5
v_gene: TRBV10-3
CDR3nt: TGTGCCACGGCGGTTAAAGAGACCCAGTACTTC
CDR3aa: CATAVKETQYF

d_gene: TRBD1
len: 15
j_gene: TRBJ1-1
v_gene: TRBV19
CDR3nt: TGTGCCAGTAGTATCGGACAGGCCCCACGGACTGAAGCTTTCTTT
CDR3aa: CASSIGQAPRTEAFF

d_gene: .
len: 15
j_gene: TRBJ2-5
v_gene: TRBV6-1
CDR3nt: TGTGCCAGCAGCCACAGTGGGTCCGTACAAGAGACCCAGTACTTC
CDR3aa: CASSHSGSVQETQYF

d_gene: TRBD2
len: 15
j_gene: TRBJ2-7
v_gene: TRBV6-1
CDR3nt: TGTGCCAGCAGGGAACTAGCGGGAGTAACCTACGAGCAGTACTTC
CDR3aa: CASRELAGVTYEQYF

d_gene: TRBD1
len: 15
j_gene: TRBJ2-7
v_gene: TRBV29-1
CDR3nt: TGCAGCGCACTTGATACCGGGACAGGGCACTACGAGCAGTACTTC
CDR3aa: CSALDTGTGHYEQYF

d_gene: TRBD2
len: 13
j_gene: TRBJ2-2
v_gene: TRBV7-8
CDR3nt: TGTGCCAGCAGCTTAGGCGGGGGTCCGGGGCTGTTTTTT
CDR3aa: CASSLGGGPGLFF

d_gene: .
len: 14
j_gene: TRBJ2-2
v_gene: TRBV7-3
CDR3nt: TGTGCCAGCAGTTCGGGACTGGGGACCGGGGAGCTGTTTTTT
CDR3aa: CASSSGLGTGELFF

d_gene: TRBD1
len: 15
j_gene: TRBJ2-7
v_gene: TRBV11-3
CDR3nt: TGTGCCAGCAGCTCGGGACAGGGGTTAGTCCACGAGCAGTACTTC
CDR3aa: CASSSGQGLVHEQYF

d_gene: .
len: 14
j_gene: TRBJ1-1
v_gene: TRBV15
CDR3nt: TGTGCCACCAGCAAGTCAGGGTATCGGACTGAAGCTTTCTTT
CDR3aa: CATSKSGYRTEAFF

d_gene: .
len: 13
j_gene: TRBJ1-2
v_gene: TRBV7-8
CDR3nt: TGTGCCAGCAGCTCCCTGGACAGCTCTGGCTACACCTTC
CDR3aa: CASSSLDSSGYTF

d_gene: .
len: 15
j_gene: TRBJ2-1
v_gene: TRBV4-2
CDR3nt: TGTGCCAGCAGCCTTCACCCGGACAGTACCAATGAGCAGTTCTTC
CDR3aa: CASSLHPDSTNEQFF

d_gene: TRBD2
len: 15
j_gene: TRBJ2-7
v_gene: TRBV11-2
CDR3nt: TGTGCCAGCAGCCCGGGACTAGCGGGGTTCTACGAGCAGTACTTC
CDR3aa: CASSPGLAGFYEQYF

d_gene: TRBD2
len: 16
j_gene: TRBJ2-7
v_gene: TRBV27
CDR3nt: TGTGCCAGCAGTTTATCTCCCGGGACTAGCGTCGTGGAGCAGTACTTC
CDR3aa: CASSLSPGTSVVEQYF

d_gene: TRBD1
len: 16
j_gene: TRBJ2-7
v_gene: TRBV5-6
CDR3nt: TGTGCCAGCAGCTTCTTTGGGACAGCCCCACCCTACGAGCAGTACTTC
CDR3aa: CASSFFGTAPPYEQYF

d_gene: TRBD2
len: 14
j_gene: TRBJ2-5
v_gene: TRBV28
CDR3nt: TGTGCCAGCAGCCAGACTAGCTGGGGGGAGACCCAGTACTTC
CDR3aa: CASSQTSWGETQYF

d_gene: .
len: 14
j_gene: TRBJ1-1
v_gene: TRBV6-5
CDR3nt: TGTGCCAGCAGAGCCCCTGAGGTCAACACTGAAGCTTTCTTT
CDR3aa: CASRAPEVNTEAFF

d_gene: TRBD1
len: 14
j_gene: TRBJ1-4
v_gene: TRBV18
CDR3nt: TGTGCCAGCTCACCGAAGACAGGGCATGAAAAACTGTTTTTT
CDR3aa: CASSPKTGHEKLFF

d_gene: .
len: 13
j_gene: TRBJ2-7
v_gene: TRBV10-2
CDR3nt: TGCGCCAGCAGTGCAGGAATCCACTACGAGCAGTACTTC
CDR3aa: CASSAGIHYEQYF

d_gene: .
len: 13
j_gene: TRBJ1-2
v_gene: TRBV6-1
CDR3nt: TGTGCCAGCAGTGGGGACACCCTCTATGGCTACACCTTC
CDR3aa: CASSGDTLYGYTF

d_gene: .
len: 14
j_gene: TRBJ2-3
v_gene: TRBV18
CDR3nt: TGTGCCAGCTCACCTTCGGGGGTCGCAGATACGCAGTATTTT
CDR3aa: CASSPSGVADTQYF

d_gene: .
len: 12
j_gene: TRBJ1-1
v_gene: TRBV2
CDR3nt: TGTGCCAGCAGACAGGGAGCCTCTGAAGCTTTCTTT
CDR3aa: CASRQGASEAFF

d_gene: .
len: 16
j_gene: TRBJ2-7
v_gene: TRBV28
CDR3nt: TGTGCCAGCCTCCCGGGGGACCTCTCGAACCGCGGCGAGCAGTACTTC
CDR3aa: CASLPGDLSNRGEQYF

d_gene: .
len: 13
j_gene: TRBJ2-7
v_gene: TRBV18
CDR3nt: TGTGCCAGCTCAGCGACAGGAGCCTACGAGCAGTACTTC
CDR3aa: CASSATGAYEQYF

d_gene: TRBD1
len: 12
j_gene: TRBJ1-1
v_gene: TRBV29-1
CDR3nt: TGCAGCGTTGGAGACCCAGGGGGCGAAGCTTTCTTT
CDR3aa: CSVGDPGGEAFF

d_gene: .
len: 15
j_gene: TRBJ2-1
v_gene: TRBV5-8
CDR3nt: TGTGCCAGCAGTCACAGCAGGACAGCTAACAATGAGCAGTTCTTC
CDR3aa: CASSHSRTANNEQFF

d_gene: TRBD1
len: 14
j_gene: TRBJ2-6
v_gene: TRBV29-1
CDR3nt: TGCAGCGTTGGACAGGGGTCTGGGGCCAACGTCCTGACTTTC
CDR3aa: CSVGQGSGANVLTF

d_gene: .
len: 13
j_gene: TRBJ2-4
v_gene: TRBV19
CDR3nt: TGTGCCAGTAGTGGTCCCCGACAGAACATTCAGTACTTC
CDR3aa: CASSGPRQNIQYF

d_gene: TRBD1
len: 15
j_gene: TRBJ2-7
v_gene: TRBV29-1
CDR3nt: TGCAGCGTTGAACTGGTACAGGGGACGACCTACGAGCAGTACTTC
CDR3aa: CSVELVQGTTYEQYF

d_gene: .
len: 15
j_gene: TRBJ1-1
v_gene: TRBV6-5
CDR3nt: TGTGCCAGCAGTTACTCGTACGCGCAAAACACTGAAGCTTTCTTT
CDR3aa: CASSYSYAQNTEAFF

d_gene: .
len: 15
j_gene: TRBJ1-4
v_gene: TRBV9
CDR3nt: TGTGCCAGCAGCGTTGGGGGGGCAACTAATGAAAAACTGTTTTTT
CDR3aa: CASSVGGATNEKLFF

d_gene: .
len: 14
j_gene: TRBJ1-5
v_gene: TRBV28
CDR3nt: TGTGCCAGCAGTTTATTGGGGGCAGGTCAGCCCCAGCATTTT
CDR3aa: CASSLLGAGQPQHF

d_gene: TRBD1
len: 16
j_gene: TRBJ2-7
v_gene: TRBV11-2
CDR3nt: TGTGCCAGCAGGACAGCCGGGACAGAGATCAACTACGAGCAGTACTTC
CDR3aa: CASRTAGTEINYEQYF

d_gene: TRBD1
len: 14
j_gene: TRBJ1-2
v_gene: TRBV5-6
CDR3nt: TGTGCCAGCAGCGCCCCAACAGGGGACTATGGCTACACCTTC
CDR3aa: CASSAPTGDYGYTF

d_gene: TRBD2
len: 17
j_gene: TRBJ2-1
v_gene: TRBV9
CDR3nt: TGTGCCAGCAGCGTAGTAGGGACTAGCGGGAGCTACAATGAGCAGTTCTTC
CDR3aa: CASSVVGTSGSYNEQFF

d_gene: TRBD2
len: 15
j_gene: TRBJ2-1
v_gene: TRBV28
CDR3nt: TGTGCCAGCAGTTGGGCGGGGGGGCCTACGCGGGAGCAGTTCTTC
CDR3aa: CASSWAGGPTREQFF

d_gene: .
len: 15
j_gene: TRBJ1-1
v_gene: TRBV15
CDR3nt: TGTGCCACCAGCAGAGTGGGTCGACAGTACACTGAAGCTTTCTTT
CDR3aa: CATSRVGRQYTEAFF

d_gene: TRBD1
len: 15
j_gene: TRBJ2-2
v_gene: TRBV28
CDR3nt: TGTGCCAGCAGAACAGGGGACGCTTACACCGGGGAGCTGTTTTTT
CDR3aa: CASRTGDAYTGELFF

d_gene: .
len: 13
j_gene: TRBJ1-5
v_gene: TRBV30
CDR3nt: TGTGCCTGGACCCTTGGAGAAGGTCAGCCCCAGCATTTT
CDR3aa: CAWTLGEGQPQHF

d_gene: .
len: 12
j_gene: TRBJ2-7
v_gene: TRBV30
CDR3nt: TGTGCCTGGAGTTTGACAGTCTACGAGCAGTACTTC
CDR3aa: CAWSLTVYEQYF

d_gene: .
len: 14
j_gene: TRBJ2-6
v_gene: TRBV28
CDR3nt: TGTGCCAGCCGGAGGGCCTCTGGGGCCAACGTCCTGACTTTC
CDR3aa: CASRRASGANVLTF

d_gene: TRBD2
len: 19
j_gene: TRBJ2-5
v_gene: TRBV10-3
CDR3nt: TGTGCCATCAGCCCGGGACTAGCGGGGGAATCTTTGTACCAAGAGACCCAGTACTTC
CDR3aa: CAISPGLAGESLYQETQYF

d_gene: TRBD1
len: 14
j_gene: TRBJ2-7
v_gene: TRBV6-6
CDR3nt: TGTGCCAGCAGTTACGGAGGACAGGGAAGCGAGCAGTACTTC
CDR3aa: CASSYGGQGSEQYF

d_gene: TRBD1
len: 14
j_gene: TRBJ1-4
v_gene: TRBV9
CDR3nt: TGTGCCAGCAGCGGGCCGGGACAGCGTGAAAAACTGTTTTTT
CDR3aa: CASSGPGQREKLFF

d_gene: .
len: 17
j_gene: TRBJ1-2
v_gene: TRBV7-9
CDR3nt: TGTGCCAGCAGCTTAAGGGGGGGTCGGGAGGTCGGCTATGGCTACACCTTC
CDR3aa: CASSLRGGREVGYGYTF

d_gene: TRBD1
len: 15
j_gene: TRBJ2-5
v_gene: TRBV9
CDR3nt: TGTGCCAGCAGCGGTGCCGGGACAGGGGCAGAGACCCAGTACTTC
CDR3aa: CASSGAGTGAETQYF

d_gene: TRBD1
len: 16
j_gene: TRBJ1-1
v_gene: TRBV5-1
CDR3nt: TGCGCCAGCAGCTTCGCAGCCGGACAGGGGAACACTGAAGCTTTCTTT
CDR3aa: CASSFAAGQGNTEAFF

d_gene: .
len: 15
j_gene: TRBJ1-5
v_gene: TRBV6-1
CDR3nt: TGTGCCAGCAGTGAAGCGGGGGGGGCGGGTCAGCCCCAGCATTTT
CDR3aa: CASSEAGGAGQPQHF